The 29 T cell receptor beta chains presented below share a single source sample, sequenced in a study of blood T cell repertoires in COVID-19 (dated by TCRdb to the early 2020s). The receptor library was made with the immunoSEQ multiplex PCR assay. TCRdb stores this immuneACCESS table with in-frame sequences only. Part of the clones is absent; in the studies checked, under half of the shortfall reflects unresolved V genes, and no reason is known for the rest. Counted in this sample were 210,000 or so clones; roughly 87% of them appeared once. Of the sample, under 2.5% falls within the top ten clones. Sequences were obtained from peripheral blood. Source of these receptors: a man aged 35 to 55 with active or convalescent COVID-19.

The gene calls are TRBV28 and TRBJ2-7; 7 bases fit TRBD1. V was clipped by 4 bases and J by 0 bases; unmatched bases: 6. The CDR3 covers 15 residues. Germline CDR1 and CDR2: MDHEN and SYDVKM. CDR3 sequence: CASSSPGQPSYEQYF. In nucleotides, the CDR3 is TGTGCCAGCAGTTCCCCGGGACAGCCCTCCTACGAGCAGTACTTC.

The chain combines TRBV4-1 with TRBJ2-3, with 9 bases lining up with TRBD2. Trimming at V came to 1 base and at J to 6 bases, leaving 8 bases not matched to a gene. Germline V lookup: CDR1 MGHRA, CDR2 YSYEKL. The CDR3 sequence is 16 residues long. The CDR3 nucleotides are TGCGCCAGCAGCCAAGGTGAGACTAGCGGATGGGATACGCAGTATTTT. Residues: CASSQGETSGWDTQYF.

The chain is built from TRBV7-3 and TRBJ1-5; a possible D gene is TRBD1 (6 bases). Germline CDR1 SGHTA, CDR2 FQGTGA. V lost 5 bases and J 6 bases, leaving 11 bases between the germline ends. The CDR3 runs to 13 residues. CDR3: CASSPRGGQPQHF. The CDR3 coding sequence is TGTGCCAGCAGCCCGAGGGGGGGTCAGCCCCAGCATTTT.

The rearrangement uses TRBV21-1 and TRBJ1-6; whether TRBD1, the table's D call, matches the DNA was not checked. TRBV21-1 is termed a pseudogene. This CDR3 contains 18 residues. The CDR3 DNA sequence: TGTGCCAGCAGCACTACCTACAGGGTTTCCACTCAAAATTCACCCCTCCACTTT. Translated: CASSTTYRVSTQNSPLHF.

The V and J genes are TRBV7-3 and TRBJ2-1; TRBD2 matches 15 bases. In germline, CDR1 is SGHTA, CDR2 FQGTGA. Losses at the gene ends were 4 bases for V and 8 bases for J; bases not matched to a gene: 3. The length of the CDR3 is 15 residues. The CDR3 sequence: CASSSGLAGGDEQFF. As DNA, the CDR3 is TGTGCCAGCAGCTCAGGACTAGCGGGAGGGGATGAGCAGTTCTTC.

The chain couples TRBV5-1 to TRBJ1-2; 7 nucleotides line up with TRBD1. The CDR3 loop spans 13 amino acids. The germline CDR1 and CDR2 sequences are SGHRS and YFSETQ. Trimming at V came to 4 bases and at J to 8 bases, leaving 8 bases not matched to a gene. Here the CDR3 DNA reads TGCGCCAGCAGCCGAGGGACAGCGCAGGGCTACACCTTC. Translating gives CASSRGTAQGYTF.

CDR3 loop: CASSNLRGARGYTF. In DNA form, the CDR3 reads TGCGCCAGCAGTAATCTACGGGGGGCGAGGGGCTACACCTTC. The gene calls are TRBV5-1 and TRBJ1-2, with D perhaps matching TRBD1 (6 bases). Deletions cut 5 bases from V and 8 bases from J, with 19 bases between. CDR3 size: 14 residues. Germline assignment: CDR1 SGHRS and CDR2 YFSETQ.

The CDR3 spells CASSPPLFRGNTEAFF. CDR3 DNA sequence: TGTGCCAGCAGCCCTCCTCTGTTTCGGGGGAACACTGAAGCTTTCTTT. This chain connects TRBV3-1 (or the pseudogene TRBV3-2) to TRBJ1-1; D gene unclear. Trimming removed 4 bases from V and 1 base from J, with 16 bases in between. Germline CDR1 reads LGHDT; CDR2 reads YNNKEL (reference sequence). CDR3 size: 16 residues.

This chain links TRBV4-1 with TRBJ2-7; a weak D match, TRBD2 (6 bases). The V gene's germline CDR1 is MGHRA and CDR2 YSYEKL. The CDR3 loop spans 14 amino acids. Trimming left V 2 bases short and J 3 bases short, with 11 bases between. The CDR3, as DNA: TGCGCCAGCAGCCAAATAGCGGAGAACTACGAGCAGTACTTC. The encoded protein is CASSQIAENYEQYF.

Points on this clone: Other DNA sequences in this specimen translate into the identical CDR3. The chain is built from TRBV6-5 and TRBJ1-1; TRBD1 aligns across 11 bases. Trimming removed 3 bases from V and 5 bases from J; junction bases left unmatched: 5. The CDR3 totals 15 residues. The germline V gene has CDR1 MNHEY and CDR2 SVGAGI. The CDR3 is CASSYSGTGGTEAFF. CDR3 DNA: TGTGCCAGCAGTTATTCTGGGACAGGGGGGACTGAAGCTTTCTTT.

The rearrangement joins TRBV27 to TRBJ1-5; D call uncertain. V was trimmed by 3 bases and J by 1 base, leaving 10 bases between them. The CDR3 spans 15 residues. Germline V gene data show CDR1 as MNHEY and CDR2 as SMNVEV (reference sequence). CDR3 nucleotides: TGTGCCAGCAGTTTTCGGTCTGCAAGCAATCAGCCCCAGCATTTT. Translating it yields CASSFRSASNQPQHF.

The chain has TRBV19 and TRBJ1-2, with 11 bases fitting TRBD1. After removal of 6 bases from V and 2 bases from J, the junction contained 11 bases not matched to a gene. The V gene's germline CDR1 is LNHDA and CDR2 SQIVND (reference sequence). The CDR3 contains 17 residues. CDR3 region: CASRTDGTGGLNYGYTF. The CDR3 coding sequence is TGTGCCAGTAGGACCGATGGGACAGGGGGGTTAAACTATGGCTACACCTTC.

The CDR3 spells CASSITDLTGGQFF. In nucleotides, the CDR3 is TGTGCCAGTAGTATAACCGACCTCACAGGGGGGCAGTTCTTC. This sequence joins TRBV19 and TRBJ2-1; 8 bases match TRBD1. CDR1 and CDR2 from the germline V gene are LNHDA and SQIVND (reference sequence). The junction had 9 bases not matched to a gene; V was cut back by 2 bases and J by 12 bases. The CDR3 sequence is 14 residues long.

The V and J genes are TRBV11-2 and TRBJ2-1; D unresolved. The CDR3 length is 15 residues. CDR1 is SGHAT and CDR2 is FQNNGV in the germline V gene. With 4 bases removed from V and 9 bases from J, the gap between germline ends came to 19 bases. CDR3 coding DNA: TGTGCCAGCAGCTCGGAGTTAGGTATCGTTCGTGAGCAGTTCTTC. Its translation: CASSSELGIVREQFF.

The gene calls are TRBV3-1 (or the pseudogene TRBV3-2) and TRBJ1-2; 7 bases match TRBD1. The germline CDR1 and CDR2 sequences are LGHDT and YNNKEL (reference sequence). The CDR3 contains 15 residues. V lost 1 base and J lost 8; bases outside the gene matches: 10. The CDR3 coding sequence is TGTGCCAGCAGCCAAGGACAGGGCCGCTCTGGCGGCTACACCTTC. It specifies CASSQGQGRSGGYTF.

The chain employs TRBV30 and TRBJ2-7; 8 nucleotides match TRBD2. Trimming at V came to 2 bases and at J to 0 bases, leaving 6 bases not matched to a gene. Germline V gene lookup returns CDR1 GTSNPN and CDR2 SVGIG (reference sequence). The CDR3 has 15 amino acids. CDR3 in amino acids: CAWSSPGLASYEQYF. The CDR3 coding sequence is TGTGCCTGGAGTTCACCCGGACTAGCCTCCTACGAGCAGTACTTC.

CDR3 DNA sequence: TGTGCCAGCAGCCAATGGGGGAGGGGTACAAATGAGCAGTTCTTC. This codes for CASSQWGRGTNEQFF. J is TRBJ2-1 and V is TRBV3-1 (or the pseudogene TRBV3-2); 7 nucleotides match TRBD2. The V segment lost 2 bases and the J segment 7 bases; nucleotides outside the gene matches: 8. The CDR3 loop spans 15 amino acids. CDR1 is LGHDT, CDR2 YNNKEL, per germline (reference sequence).

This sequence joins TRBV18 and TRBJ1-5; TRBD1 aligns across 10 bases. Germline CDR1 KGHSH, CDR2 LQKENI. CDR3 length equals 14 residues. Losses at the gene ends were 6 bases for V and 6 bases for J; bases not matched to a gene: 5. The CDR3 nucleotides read TGTGCCAGCTCCGGGGACAGGGGAGCTCAGCCCCAGCATTTT. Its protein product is CASSGDRGAQPQHF.

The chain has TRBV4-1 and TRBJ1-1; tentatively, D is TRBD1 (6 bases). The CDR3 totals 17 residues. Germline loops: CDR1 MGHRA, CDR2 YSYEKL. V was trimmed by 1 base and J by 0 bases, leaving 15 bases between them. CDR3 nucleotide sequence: TGCGCCAGCAGCCAAGCAGGAGAGGGACACTTGAACACTGAAGCTTTCTTT. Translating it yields CASSQAGEGHLNTEAFF.

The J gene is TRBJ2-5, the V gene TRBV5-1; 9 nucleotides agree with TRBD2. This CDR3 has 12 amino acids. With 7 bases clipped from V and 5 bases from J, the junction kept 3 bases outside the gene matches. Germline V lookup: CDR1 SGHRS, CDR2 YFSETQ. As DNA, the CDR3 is TGCGCCAGCGGACTAGCGAGGGAGACCCAGTACTTC. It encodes CASGLARETQYF. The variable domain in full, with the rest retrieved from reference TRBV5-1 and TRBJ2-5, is KAGVTQTPRYLIKTRGQQVTLSCSPISGHRSVSWYQQTPGQGLQFLFEYFSETQRNKGNFPGRFSGRQFSNSRSEMNVSTLELGDSALYLCASGLARETQYFGPGTRLLVL.

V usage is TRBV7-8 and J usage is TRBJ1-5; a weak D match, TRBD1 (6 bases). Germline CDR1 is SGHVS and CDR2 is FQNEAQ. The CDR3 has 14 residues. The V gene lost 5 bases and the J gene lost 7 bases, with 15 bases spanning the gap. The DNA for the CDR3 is TGTGCCAGCAGCACAATTACAGGGCCCCAGCCCCAGCATTTT. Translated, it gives CASSTITGPQPQHF.

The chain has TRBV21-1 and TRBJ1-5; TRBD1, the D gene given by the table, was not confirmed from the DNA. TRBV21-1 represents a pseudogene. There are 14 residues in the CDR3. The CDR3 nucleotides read TGTGCCAGCAGCGGGACAGTAAACGATCAGCCCCAGCATTTT. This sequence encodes CASSGTVNDQPQHF.

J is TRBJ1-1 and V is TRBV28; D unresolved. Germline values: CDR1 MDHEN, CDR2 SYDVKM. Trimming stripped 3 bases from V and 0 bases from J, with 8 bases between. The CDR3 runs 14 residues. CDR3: CASSLGLMNTEAFF. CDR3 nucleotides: TGTGCCAGCAGTTTGGGCCTTATGAACACTGAAGCTTTCTTT.

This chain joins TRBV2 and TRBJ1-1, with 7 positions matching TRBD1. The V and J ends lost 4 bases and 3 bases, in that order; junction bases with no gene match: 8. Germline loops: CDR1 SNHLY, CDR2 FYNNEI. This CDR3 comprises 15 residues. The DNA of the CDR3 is TGTGCCAGCAGTGTTTCGACAGGGAGACACACTGAAGCTTTCTTT. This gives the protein CASSVSTGRHTEAFF.

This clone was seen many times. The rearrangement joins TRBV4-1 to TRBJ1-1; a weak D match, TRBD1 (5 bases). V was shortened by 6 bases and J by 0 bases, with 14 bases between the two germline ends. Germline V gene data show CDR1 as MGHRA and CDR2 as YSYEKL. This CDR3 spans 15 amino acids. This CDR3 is CASRDPRGMNTEAFF. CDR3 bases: TGCGCCAGCAGAGACCCGCGGGGGATGAACACTGAAGCTTTCTTT.

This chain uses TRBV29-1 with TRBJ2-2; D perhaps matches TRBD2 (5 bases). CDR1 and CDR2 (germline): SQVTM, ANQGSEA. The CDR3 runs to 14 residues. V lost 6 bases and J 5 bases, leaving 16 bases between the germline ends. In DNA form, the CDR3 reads TGCAGCGTCTCCTCCGGGATCGAGACCGGGGAGCTGTTTTTT. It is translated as CSVSSGIETGELFF.

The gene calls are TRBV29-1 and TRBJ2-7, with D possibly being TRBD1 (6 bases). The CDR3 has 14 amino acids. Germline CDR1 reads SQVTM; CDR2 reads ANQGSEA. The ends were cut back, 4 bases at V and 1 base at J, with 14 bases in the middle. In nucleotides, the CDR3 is TGCAGCGTTGGGGGGACACCATTTTCCTACGAGCAGTACTTC. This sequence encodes CSVGGTPFSYEQYF.

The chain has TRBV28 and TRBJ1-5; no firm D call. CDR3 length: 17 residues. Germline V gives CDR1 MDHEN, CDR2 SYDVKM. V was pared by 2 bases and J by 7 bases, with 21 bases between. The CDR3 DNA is TGTGCCAGCAGTTTACTTAGCCTATCTATACCAGAGCAGCCCCAGCATTTT. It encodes CASSLLSLSIPEQPQHF.

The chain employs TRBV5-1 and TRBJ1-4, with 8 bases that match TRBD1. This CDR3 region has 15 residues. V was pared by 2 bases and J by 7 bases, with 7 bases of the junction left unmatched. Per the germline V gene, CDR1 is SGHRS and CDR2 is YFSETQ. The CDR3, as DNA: TGCGCCAGCAGCTTCAGGGGGCCGGGGGGTGAAAAACTGTTTTTT. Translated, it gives CASSFRGPGGEKLFF.